The 5 T cell receptor beta chains presented below share a single source sample, sequenced in a study of beta chain features in type 1 diabetes. The whole isolated RNA underwent reverse transcription, so sequencing captured expressed TCRB transcripts. The assay was immunoSEQ multiplex PCR, and TCRdb's table has in-frame clones only and misses some. Of under 400,000 clones in the sample, 10% to 15% are singletons; the top ten hold 0.0095% to 0.013%. The antigens of these receptors remain unknown. General study results and limits: Shortening of TCRB CDR3s, moderate but significant, appeared in all four CD4+ subsets of Type 1 diabetes patients.

The sequenced sample was naive CD4+ T cells from blood. The receptor source for this set is a woman younger than 35 with type 1 diabetes.

A few counts support this clone. The CDR3 protein is CASSSDGNSNQPQHF. CDR3 nucleotides: TGTGCCAGCAGCTCGGACGGGAATAGCAATCAGCCCCAGCATTTT. The chain couples TRBV11-2 to TRBJ1-5; D call uncertain. Germline V gene sequence: CDR1 SGHAT, CDR2 FQNNGV. V shed 4 bases and J shed 0 bases, with 10 bases lying between them. The CDR3 is made up of 15 amino acids. Supplemented by reference TRBV11-2 and TRBJ1-5, the full variable domain reads EAGVAQSPRYKIIEKRQSVAFWCNPISGHATLYWYQQILGQGPKLLIQFQNNGVVDDSQLPKDRFSAERLKGVDSTLKIQPAKLEDSAVYLCASSSDGNSNQPQHFGDGTRLSIL.

This clone was seen only a few times. The chain carries TRBV18 and TRBJ2-6, with 7 bases that match TRBD1. Trimming at V came to 2 bases and at J to 0 bases, leaving 10 bases not matched to a gene. CDR3 length: 19 amino acids. Germline assignment: CDR1 KGHSH and CDR2 LQKENI. CDR3 bases: TGTGCCAGCTCACCAGGATACAGGGGCGGGCTCTCTGGGGCCAACGTCCTGACTTTC. Translated: CASSPGYRGGLSGANVLTF.

The chain is built from TRBV7-9 and TRBJ1-2; the match to TRBD1 covers 8 bases. J was trimmed by 6 bases and V by 1 base; bases with no gene match: 7. There are 15 residues in the CDR3. Germline CDR1 SEHNR, CDR2 FQNEAQ (reference sequence). The DNA for the CDR3 is TGTGCCAGCAGCTTAGAGGGGACAGGAGGGGATGGCTACACCTTC. Residues: CASSLEGTGGDGYTF. Together with reference TRBV7-9 and TRBJ1-2, the CDR3 gives the full variable domain: DTGVSQNPRHKITKRGQNVTFRCDPISEHNRLYWYRQTLGQGPEFLTYFQNEAQLEKSRLLSDRFSAERPKGSFSTLEIQRTEQGDSAMYLCASSLEGTGGDGYTFGSGTRLTVV.

This clone has more than one count but fewer than ten. The V gene is TRBV4-3, the J gene TRBJ2-4, with 7 bases identical to TRBD2. The length of the CDR3 is 12 residues. Germline V gives CDR1 LGHNA, CDR2 YSLEER. V lost 1 base to trimming and J lost 11 bases; unmatched junction nucleotides: 2. The CDR3: CASSQVGGVQYF. Written as DNA, the CDR3 is TGCGCCAGCAGCCAAGTTGGGGGGGTTCAGTACTTC.

This chain links TRBV4-3 with TRBJ2-4; 7 positions match TRBD2. CDR1 and CDR2 from the germline V gene are LGHNA and YSLEER. The CDR3 sequence is 16 residues long. Losses at the gene ends were 1 base for V and 1 base for J; bases not matched to a gene: 4. The CDR3 loop is CASSQVAGSAKNIQYF. The CDR3 region has the DNA TGCGCCAGCAGCCAAGTAGCGGGCTCTGCCAAAAACATTCAGTACTTC.